This TCR beta chain was captured by sequencing in a study of OX40 agonist ivuxolimab in advanced cancers. The V gene's germline CDR1 is SGHTA and CDR2 FQGNSA. V dropped 4 bases and J dropped 4 bases, with 5 bases sitting between them. The CDR3 sequence is 11 residues long. Sequencing was performed with immunoSEQ multiplex PCR; in TCRdb, only in-frame clones are kept and a portion is missing. The sample lists about 46,000 clones, roughly 90% occurring once. The gene calls are TRBV7-2 and TRBJ2-7; D ambiguous. This TCR was sampled from an adult with an advanced solid tumor such as melanoma, head and neck, liver or kidney cancer. The sequences come from CD4+ or CD8+ T cells sorted from blood, collected in a trial of the OX40 agonist ivuxolimab. The CDR3 DNA reads TGTGCCAGCAGCTCCGTATACGAGCAGTACTTC. Encoded protein: CASSSVYEQYF.